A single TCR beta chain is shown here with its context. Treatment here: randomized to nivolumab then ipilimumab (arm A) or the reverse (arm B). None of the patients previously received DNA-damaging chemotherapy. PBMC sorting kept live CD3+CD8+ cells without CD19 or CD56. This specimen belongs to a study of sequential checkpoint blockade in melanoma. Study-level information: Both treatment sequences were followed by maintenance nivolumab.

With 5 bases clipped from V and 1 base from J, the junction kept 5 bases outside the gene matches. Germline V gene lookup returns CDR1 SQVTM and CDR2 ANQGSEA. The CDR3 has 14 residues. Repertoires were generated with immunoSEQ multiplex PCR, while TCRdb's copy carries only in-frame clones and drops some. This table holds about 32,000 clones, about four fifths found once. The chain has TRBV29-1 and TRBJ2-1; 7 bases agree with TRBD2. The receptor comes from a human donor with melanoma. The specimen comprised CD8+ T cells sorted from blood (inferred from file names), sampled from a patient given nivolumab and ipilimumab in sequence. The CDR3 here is CSVPWTRSYNEQFF. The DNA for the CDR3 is TGCAGCGTTCCTTGGACTAGGTCCTACAATGAGCAGTTCTTC.